A selection of T cell receptor beta chains follows, all from one sample in a study of blood T cell repertoires in COVID-19. This table comes from immunoSEQ multiplex PCR, and its TCRdb copy is limited to in-frame clones, with some not included. In the table there are 150,000 to 200,000 clones, approximately 85% of which are singletons. The sequenced sample was peripheral blood. These receptors were taken from a man between 60 and 75 years old with active or convalescent COVID-19. Each CDR3 is given with its conserved first and last residue. The order of the fields is D gene, V gene, J gene, clone size, CDR3 protein, CDR3 DNA. D genes are given only for firm matches. Only some rows state a clone size, as once, few, many or a class for expanded clones.

TRBD1,TRBV5-5,TRBJ1-1,.,CASSLPWTGLTEAFF,TGTGCCAGCAGCCTGCCATGGACAGGGCTGACTGAAGCTTTCTTT
TRBD2,TRBV7-9,TRBJ2-7,.,CASRPSGSSYEQYF,TGTGCCAGCAGACCTAGCGGGAGCTCCTACGAGCAGTACTTC
TRBD1,TRBV6-5,TRBJ2-7,.,CASRTGTAILGQYF,TGTGCCAGCAGGACCGGGACAGCGATCCTCGGGCAGTACTTC
.,TRBV28,TRBJ2-1,.,CASSLGQGEQFF,TGTGCCAGCAGTTTAGGACAAGGTGAGCAGTTCTTC
TRBD2,TRBV20-1,TRBJ2-7,.,CSASGTSGAPSYEQYF,TGCAGTGCTAGTGGGACTAGCGGGGCCCCCTCCTACGAGCAGTACTTC
TRBD2,TRBV6-4,TRBJ2-7,.,CASSDSSGGSYEQYF,TGTGCCAGCAGTGACTCTAGCGGGGGGTCCTACGAGCAGTACTTC
TRBD1,TRBV29-1,TRBJ2-7,.,CSVEVPGQEYEQYF,TGCAGCGTTGAAGTTCCGGGACAGGAATACGAGCAGTACTTC
.,TRBV18,TRBJ2-3,.,CASSTNRVSTDTQYF,TGTGCCAGCTCAACAAACAGGGTGAGCACAGATACGCAGTATTTT
.,TRBV4-2,TRBJ1-4,.,CASSLDRTTNEKLFF,TGTGCCAGCAGCCTAGACAGGACAACTAATGAAAAACTGTTTTTT
.,TRBV7-9,TRBJ2-5,.,CASRNPGRRDQETQYF,TGTGCCAGCAGAAATCCGGGGAGGAGGGACCAAGAGACCCAGTACTTC
.,TRBV5-1,TRBJ1-3,.,CASSLGGSASGNTIYF,TGCGCCAGCAGCTTAGGAGGGTCAGCTTCTGGAAACACCATATATTTT
TRBD2,TRBV5-4,TRBJ2-1,.,CASSAAGGPYNEQFF,TGTGCCAGCAGTGCAGCGGGAGGGCCGTACAATGAGCAGTTCTTC
TRBD2,TRBV10-2,TRBJ2-7,.,CASSLAGGPRYEQYF,TGCGCCAGCAGTTTAGCGGGAGGGCCGCGGTACGAGCAGTACTTC
.,TRBV18,TRBJ2-7,.,CASSPPHPSWEQYF,TGTGCCAGCTCACCTCCCCACCCGAGTTGGGAGCAGTACTTC
.,TRBV19,TRBJ1-1,.,CASSRTGTIMGAFF,TGTGCCAGTAGTCGAACCGGGACAATCATGGGAGCTTTCTTT
.,TRBV5-1,TRBJ1-6,.,CASSLGNYNSPLHF,TGCGCCAGCAGCTTGGGTAACTATAATTCACCCCTCCACTTT
.,TRBV19,TRBJ1-5,few,CASSIEARQPHGWPQHF,TGTGCCAGTAGTATCGAGGCGCGGCAGCCTCACGGGTGGCCCCAGCATTTT
TRBD2,TRBV20-1,TRBJ2-1,.,CSASPFKGLAGGYNEQFF,TGCAGTGCTAGTCCTTTCAAGGGACTAGCGGGAGGTTACAATGAGCAGTTCTTC
.,TRBV3-1/TRBV3-2,TRBJ2-3,.,CASSQGANTDTQYF,TGTGCCAGCAGCCAAGGGGCCAACACAGATACGCAGTATTTT
TRBD2,TRBV7-2,TRBJ2-7,.,CASSLQRGTYEQYF,TGTGCCAGCAGCTTACAGCGGGGAACCTACGAGCAGTACTTC
TRBD1,TRBV7-9,TRBJ1-5,few,CASSRGQDNQPQHF,TGTGCCAGCAGCCGGGGACAGGACAATCAGCCCCAGCATTTT
.,TRBV28,TRBJ1-4,.,CASSLSGGTNEKLFF,TGTGCCAGCAGTTTATCAGGTGGAACTAATGAAAAACTGTTTTTT
TRBD2,TRBV4-2,TRBJ2-2,few,CASTPGLAITGELFF,TGTGCCAGCACGCCGGGACTAGCGATCACCGGGGAGCTGTTTTTT
.,TRBV9,TRBJ2-3,.,CASSGSRVDTQYF,TGTGCCAGCAGCGGAAGCAGGGTTGATACGCAGTATTTT
.,TRBV18,TRBJ1-1,.,CASSPQLQNTEAFF,TGTGCCAGCTCACCACAGCTCCAGAACACTGAAGCTTTCTTT